The text below deals with one T cell receptor (beta chain). The antigen remains undetermined. Gene names and germline refer to mouse. The read ends 4 residues early relative to the CDR3; the germline J gene fills the gap. The V gene's germline CDR1 is NNHDY and CDR2 SYVADS. The V gene lost 1 base and the J gene lost 0 bases, with 10 bases spanning the gap. The CDR3 runs 16 residues. It was cDNA, reverse transcribed from extracted RNA, that served as the sequencing template. Sequencing used immunoSEQ multiplex PCR; TCRdb keeps in-frame clones, though not all of them. There are around 110,000 clones in the sample, none observed a single time. This sample was taken from a study of CD8+ T cells in alopecia areata. Study at large: Roughly 7-11-week-old female C3H/HeJ mice were grafted with skin from spontaneously alopecic roughly 6-12-month-old C3H/HeJ graft donors. Overall study findings and caveats: Normal scalp showed lower clonality than lesional scalp, especially alopecia totalis/universalis. Researchers reported that TCR sharing among patients proved less clear than in mice, possibly HLA-linked. Normal skin's resident alphabeta T cells are sequenced alongside lesional scalp T cells.

Sequenced material: lesional skin. The sequence derives from a C3H/HeJ mouse with alopecia areata. Strain haplotype (MHC): H2-k. V gene TRBV13-3 combines with J gene TRBJ1-4; D possibly corresponds to TRBD1 (5 bases). Partial CDR3 DNA: TGTGCCAGCAGTGATACATGGACAATTTCCAACGAA. Its protein is CASSDTWTISNE. The whole CDR3 is CASSDTWTISNERLFF.